This T cell receptor (beta chain) is from a study of blood T cells in healthy people across ages. Primers used in a second PCR of roughly 6 to 11 cycles were a sample-barcoded 5' primer and a J-beta primer mix. In TCRdb, the 5' RACE reads were re-called with MiXCR into one record per CDR3 protein. The table includes roughly 1 million distinct CDR3 sequences, 25% detected once. CDR1 and CDR2 from the germline V gene are DFQATT and SNEGSKA (reference sequence). The CDR3 extends over 12 amino acids. A further study also used this sample, focusing on T cells of mothers and their children.

This TCR came from a girl aged 2-10 years in good health. Sequencing was performed on blood. V gene TRBV20-1 combines with J gene TRBJ2-5; D ambiguous. The DNA end is more similar to TRBJ2-1, so the J call may be wrong. CDR3 region: CSASYRNNEQFF. The CDR3 DNA sequence: TGCAGTGCTAGTTATAGAAACAATGAGCAGTTCTTC.